Listed here are 22 T cell receptor beta chains from one sample, sequenced in a study of shared clonotypes between healthy human individuals. Data came from immunoSEQ multiplex PCR; TCRdb stores just in-frame clones and leaves some out. This table holds some 96,000 clones, more than 45% found once. Sample: PBMCs. These receptors came from a woman between 35 and 50 years old in good health. Some clones in this sample may be carry-over from other donors' samples.

This clone was observed a handful of times. V usage is TRBV27 and J usage is TRBJ1-4; the D gene is possibly TRBD1 (6 bases). CDR1 MNHEY and CDR2 SMNVEV come from the germline V gene (reference sequence). The length of the CDR3 is 16 residues. Trimming shortened V by 5 bases and J by 7 bases, and 20 bases separated the two germline ends. CDR3 coding DNA: TGTGCCAGCAGTCTACACGAGGGGGGCGCAGGTGAAAAACTGTTTTTT. Its protein is CASSLHEGGAGEKLFF.

The chain carries TRBV4-1 and TRBJ2-7; no clear D. The CDR3 runs to 11 residues. Germline V gives CDR1 MGHRA, CDR2 YSYEKL. V dropped 0 bases and J dropped 7 bases, with 4 bases sitting between them. In nucleotides, the CDR3 is TGCGCCAGCAGCCAAGATTTGGAGCAGTACTTC. Protein: CASSQDLEQYF.

Notes on this clone: A read error is possible here, since a much larger clone lies one base away. Other DNA sequences within the sample encode an identical CDR3. The chain links TRBV10-3 to TRBJ2-5, with D unclear. V lost 4 bases and J 4 bases, leaving 16 bases between the germline ends. Per the germline V gene, CDR1 is ENHRY and CDR2 is SYGVKD. The CDR3 totals 15 residues. The CDR3 reads CAISGGLASSETQYF. For the CDR3, the DNA is TGTGCCATCAGTGGCGGTCTGGCATCGTCAGAGACCCAGTACTTC.

The rearrangement uses TRBV30 and TRBJ1-1; D is uncertain. CDR1 is GTSNPN and CDR2 is SVGIG in the germline V gene (reference sequence). The V end was cut by 4 bases, the J end by 4 bases, with 16 bases between. The CDR3 totals 14 residues. CDR3: CAWKVPGRGTEAFF. For the CDR3, the DNA is TGTGCCTGGAAAGTTCCGGGTCGCGGCACTGAAGCTTTCTTT.

CDR3 sequence: CASSLDRGNQPQHF. Here the CDR3 DNA reads TGTGCCAGCAGCTTAGACAGGGGCAATCAGCCCCAGCATTTT. The V call is TRBV7-8, the J call TRBJ1-5; tentatively, D is TRBD1 (6 bases). Trimming removed 1 base at V and 2 bases at J, with 6 bases between. Germline-derived CDR1 and CDR2 are SGHVS and FQNEAQ. There are 14 residues in the CDR3.

This chain's CDR3 is CASSLDRSETQYF. As DNA, the CDR3 is TGTGCCAGCAGCTTGGACAGGTCAGAGACCCAGTACTTC. The chain recombines TRBV7-8 with TRBJ2-5; TRBD1 matches at 7 bases. This CDR3 comprises 13 residues. Losses at the gene ends were 3 bases for V and 4 bases for J; bases not matched to a gene: 2. CDR1 SGHVS and CDR2 FQNEAQ come from the germline V gene.

This clone was detected a few times. This CDR3 is also generated by other DNA sequences in the sample. The chain has TRBV2 and TRBJ2-7; D gene unclear. The CDR3 contains 13 residues. V dropped 6 bases and J dropped 2 bases, with 11 bases sitting between them. Germline CDR1 SNHLY, CDR2 FYNNEI. CDR3: CASRAPEPYEQYF. The CDR3 bases are TGTGCCAGCAGGGCCCCGGAACCCTACGAGCAGTACTTC.

This clone has at least ten counts. Other DNA sequences in this sample translate to the same CDR3. V usage is TRBV28 and J usage is TRBJ1-2; maybe TRBD1 (6 bases). CDR1 and CDR2 from the germline V gene are MDHEN and SYDVKM. Trimming removed 2 bases from V and 6 bases from J, with 13 bases in between. The CDR3 is 14 amino acids. The CDR3: CASSLNAGVDGYTF. In DNA, the CDR3 is TGTGCCAGCAGTTTAAACGCAGGGGTCGATGGCTACACCTTC.

Details on this clone: Since a much larger clone is just one base distant, this may be a read error. The CDR3 does not close with the conserved phenylalanine or tryptophan, likely indicating a read error. V usage is TRBV6-5 and J usage is TRBJ1-2; D is possibly TRBD1 (6 bases). This CDR3 has 13 amino acids. Germline V lookup: CDR1 MNHEY, CDR2 SVGAGI. V was pared by 10 bases and J by 0 bases, with 12 bases between. The CDR3 coding sequence is TGTGCCACCTCCAGGGGCGCTAACTATGGCTACACCCTC. Translation gives CATSRGANYGYTL.

This clone was seen a handful of times. A read error likely explains this, since a far larger clone differs by one base. The chain joins TRBV11-1 to TRBJ2-7; D call uncertain. The germline CDR1 and CDR2 sequences are SGHAT and FQDESV (reference sequence). V was cut by 0 bases and J by 4 bases, with 1 base left in between. The CDR3 loop spans 11 amino acids. The CDR3 DNA reads as TGTGCCAGCAGCTTAGCTTACGAGCAGTACTTC. It translates to CASSLAYEQYF.

The rearrangement links TRBV7-9 to TRBJ2-1, with D maybe TRBD1 (6 bases). Germline V CDR1 and CDR2: SEHNR, FQNEAQ (reference sequence). The V end lost 4 bases, the J end lost 10 bases, and 20 bases lay between the germline ends. The CDR3 spans 15 residues. The CDR3 DNA follows: TGTGCCAGCAGCTCCTCCGGGACACCCAAAGGGGAGCAGTTCTTC. Protein product: CASSSSGTPKGEQFF.

The V and J genes are TRBV13 and TRBJ2-5; D uncertain. The CDR3 runs 14 residues. V lost 1 base to trimming and J lost 11 bases, with 17 bases between them. The V gene's germline CDR1 is PRHDT and CDR2 FYEKMQ (reference sequence). CDR3 protein: CASSLASAPRVQYF. As DNA, the CDR3 is TGTGCCAGCAGCTTAGCGTCAGCCCCTCGGGTGCAGTACTTC.

There are a few counts of this clone. V gene TRBV27 combines with J gene TRBJ2-6; D is perhaps TRBD2 (7 bases). Per the germline V gene, CDR1 is MNHEY and CDR2 is SMNVEV (reference sequence). This CDR3 has 20 residues. Trimming pared 6 bases from V and 1 base from J, leaving 25 bases between. The CDR3 region is CASRGEGVRGFPSGANVLTF. CDR3 in DNA: TGTGCCAGCAGGGGGGAGGGCGTAAGGGGGTTTCCTTCTGGGGCCAACGTCCTGACTTTC.

The rearrangement links TRBV5-1 to TRBJ1-4; D gene unclear. The germline V and J ends were trimmed by 0 bases and 7 bases, with 13 bases remaining between them. Per the germline V gene, CDR1 is SGHRS and CDR2 is YFSETQ. The CDR3 loop spans 15 amino acids. The CDR3 bases are TGCGCCAGCAGCTTGGCGCCGGCACGGAGTGAAAAACTGTTTTTT. Protein sequence: CASSLAPARSEKLFF.

V gene TRBV6-1 combines with J gene TRBJ1-5, with 9 bases that match TRBD1. CDR3 length: 15 residues. The V segment lost 7 bases and the J segment 6 bases; nucleotides outside the gene matches: 10. Germline assignment: CDR1 MNHNS and CDR2 SASEGT. CDR3 nucleotides: TGTGCCAGCAATATGGACAGGGGAGGGCGTCAGCCCCAGCATTTT. Residues: CASNMDRGGRQPQHF.

This sequence joins TRBV29-1 and TRBJ2-1; 11 nucleotides match TRBD2. V shed 6 bases and J 2 bases; nucleotides not matched to a gene: 9. This CDR3 spans 16 amino acids. Per the germline V gene, CDR1 is SQVTM and CDR2 is ANQGSEA. Written as DNA, the CDR3 is TGCAGCGTCGGGCAAGGGGGACTAGCGGCCTACAATGAGCAGTTCTTC. Residues: CSVGQGGLAAYNEQFF.

The rearrangement joins TRBV5-1 to TRBJ2-7; D call uncertain. Looked up from germline, CDR1 is SGHRS and CDR2 is YFSETQ. CDR3 length equals 14 residues. V lost 0 bases and J 4 bases, leaving 11 bases between the germline ends. CDR3 loop: CASSLEPGYYEQYF. CDR3 coding DNA: TGCGCCAGCAGCTTGGAACCAGGCTATTACGAGCAGTACTTC.

The rearrangement uses TRBV30 and TRBJ2-2, with D possibly matching TRBD2 (5 bases). The CDR3 is 15 amino acids. V lost 0 bases, J lost 7 bases, and 15 bases lay in between. Germline loops: CDR1 GTSNPN, CDR2 SVGIG (reference sequence). CDR3 sequence: CAWSVLLRGRGELFF. In DNA form, the CDR3 reads TGTGCCTGGAGTGTATTACTTCGGGGTCGCGGGGAGCTGTTTTTT.

Note on this clone: Relative to the germline gene, one junction end is altered; a read error may explain this. This sequence joins TRBV30 and TRBJ2-1, with 10 bases identical to TRBD2. The CDR3 consists of 16 residues. Germline V gene lookup returns CDR1 GTSNPN and CDR2 SVGIG (reference sequence). Here the CDR3 DNA reads TGTGCCTGGAGTGGGGGACTAGCGTATCCCTACAATGGGCAGTTCTTC. It yields the protein CAWSGGLAYPYNGQFF.

As DNA, the CDR3 is TGCAGTGCCAGGTCCGGGACCATTCAGTACTTC. Protein product: CSARSGTIQYF. This chain links TRBV20-1 with TRBJ2-7; TRBD1 or TRBD2 may be the D gene (5 bases each). The DNA end favors TRBJ2-4, so the J call may be wrong. The germline V gene encodes CDR1 DFQATT and CDR2 SNEGSKA (reference sequence). There are 11 residues in the CDR3.

The chain is built from TRBV4-2 and TRBJ2-2; D is unresolved. Trimming pared 0 bases from V and 0 bases from J, leaving 8 bases between. Germline CDR1 LGHNA, CDR2 YNFKEQ. The CDR3 runs to 16 residues. The CDR3 nucleotides are TGTGCCAGCAGCCAAGATACGACCGCGAACACCGGGGAGCTGTTTTTT. Protein: CASSQDTTANTGELFF.

This sequence joins TRBV30 and TRBJ1-2, with 7 bases aligning to TRBD1. After removal of 7 bases from V and 2 bases from J, the junction contained 4 bases not matched to a gene. This CDR3 region has 12 residues. Germline-derived CDR1 and CDR2 are GTSNPN and SVGIG (reference sequence). CDR3 DNA sequence: TGTGCCTCTGACAGGGAGAACTATGGCTACACCTTC. Its translation is CASDRENYGYTF.